The source of this T cell receptor (beta chain) is a study of cytomegalovirus exposure and HLA in healthy donors. Study summary: Within the Caucasian-associated ancestry cluster were around 81% of the approximately 370 genotyped donors.

The PCR was carried out with 60 Vbeta primers and 13 Jbeta primers. TCRdb keeps only in-frame clones here, not all; method: immunoSEQ multiplex PCR. Of about 190,000 clones listed, roughly 80% are singletons. This CDR3 contains 13 residues. The J segment lost 8 bases and the V segment lost 10 bases, leaving 7 bases of the junction unmatched. Germline assignment: CDR1 MNHNS and CDR2 SASEGT. Study-level points and caveats: A later analysis associated 15,000 or so TCR beta sequences with HLA alleles at a 0.05 false discovery rate. The later analysis indicated that the majority of CMV-associated TCR beta chains appeared HLA-restricted.

This clone came up once. Its specificity is unknown. Donors in the study were healthy people who gave bone marrow. This sequence originates from a woman in her twenties or thirties in good health and CMV-seropositive. Input material: PBMCs. This chain connects TRBV6-1 to TRBJ1-4; 10 positions agree with TRBD1. The CDR3 DNA follows: TGTGCCACTGGGGGACAGGGGTCGGAAAAACTGTTTTTT. It codes for CATGGQGSEKLFF.